The 5 T cell receptor beta chains given below trace back to one sample, sequenced in a study of T cells expressing NK-cell markers. TCRdb reprocessed the 5' RACE reads and reports one entry per CDR3 protein, with no DNA. This listing includes roughly 280,000 distinct CDR3 sequences. Sequenced: blood T cells: a sorted CD56 or NKG2C T cell subset, CD4+ or CD8+ T cells, or bulk PBMC T cells (not recorded which). These receptors were taken from a man aged 18 to 29 in good health.

The genes are TRBV18 and TRBJ2-7; TCRdb's D call, TRBD1, is unchecked because there is no DNA. Germline V gives CDR1 KGHSH, CDR2 LQKENI. The CDR3 is 15 amino acids. The CDR3 spells CASSTGPRGSYEQYF. Variable domain in full (rest from reference TRBV18 and TRBJ2-7): NAGVMQNPRHLVRRRGQEARLRCSPMKGHSHVYWYRQLPEEGLKFMVYLQKENIIDESGMPKERFSAEFPKEGPSILRIQQVVRGDSAAYFCASSTGPRGSYEQYFGPGTRLTVT.

The chain couples TRBV5-1 to TRBJ1-1; no DNA is available, so the TRBD1 call from TCRdb remains unchecked. Germline V CDR1 and CDR2: SGHRS, YFSETQ. The CDR3 consists of 14 residues. Here the CDR3 reads CASSFWDVNTEAFF.

V and J are TRBV20-1 and TRBJ2-3; the D call of TRBD2 rests on TCRdb alone, since no DNA is present to check it. There are 15 residues in the CDR3. Per germline, CDR1 DFQATT and CDR2 SNEGSKA (reference sequence). This CDR3 is CSSSGPSVGTDTQYF.

This chain links TRBV6-4 with TRBJ2-1; TCRdb names TRBD2, which stays unverified in the absence of DNA. Germline-derived CDR1 and CDR2 are MRHNA and SNTAGT. This CDR3 region has 15 residues. The CDR3 sequence: CASRNGTSGRNEQFF.

The rearrangement uses TRBV6-5 and TRBJ2-2; TCRdb indicates TRBD2, and absent DNA this call remains unverified. CDR3 size: 15 residues. CDR1 MNHEY and CDR2 SVGAGI come from the germline V gene. CDR3 sequence: CASRRPKAGTGELFF.